One and the same sample provided the 9 T cell receptor beta chains below, sequenced in a study of OX40 agonist ivuxolimab in advanced cancers. Only in-frame clones appear in the TCRdb table, and some are missing; sequencing was by immunoSEQ multiplex PCR. The sample has around 70,000 clones; less than 90% are singletons. The specimen was CD4+ or CD8+ T cells sorted from blood, collected in a trial of the OX40 agonist ivuxolimab. The receptors shown here come from an adult with an advanced solid tumor such as melanoma, head and neck, liver or kidney cancer.

The rearrangement uses TRBV6-1 and TRBJ2-5; tentatively, D is TRBD2 (5 bases). This CDR3 has 11 amino acids. V lost 7 bases, J lost 5 bases, and 8 bases lay in between. CDR1 is MNHNS, CDR2 SASEGT, per germline. The CDR3 DNA reads as TGTGCCAGCATGGAGGTGGAGACCCAGTACTTC. This gives the protein CASMEVETQYF.

This chain connects TRBV10-2 to TRBJ1-2; D is unresolved. From germline, CDR1 is WSHSY and CDR2 SAAADI. Trimming pared 2 bases from V and 4 bases from J, leaving 14 bases between. There are 15 residues in the CDR3. Here the CDR3 DNA reads TGCGCCAGCAGTGAGAGGCGCCTTAATTTCTATGGCTACACCTTC. This gives the protein CASSERRLNFYGYTF.

The rearrangement joins TRBV19 to TRBJ1-4, with a tentative D call TRBD1 (6 bases). Germline V lookup: CDR1 LNHDA, CDR2 SQIVND (reference sequence). This CDR3 contains 16 residues. Trimming stripped 3 bases from V and 0 bases from J, with 11 bases between. The CDR3 sequence is CASSIGQSSTNEKLFF. The CDR3 DNA is TGTGCCAGTAGTATCGGACAGAGCTCAACTAATGAAAAACTGTTTTTT.

The CDR3 sequence is CASTDQAAQETQYF. CDR3 DNA: TGCGCCAGTACCGATCAGGCGGCGCAAGAGACCCAGTACTTC. The chain couples TRBV5-1 to TRBJ2-5, with D unresolved. The V gene lost 8 bases and the J gene lost 2 bases, with 16 bases spanning the gap. The CDR3 spans 14 residues. CDR1 and CDR2 from the germline V gene are SGHRS and YFSETQ.

This chain uses TRBV29-1 with TRBJ2-7; D possibly corresponds to TRBD1 (5 bases). Germline V CDR1 and CDR2: SQVTM, ANQGSEA. V was trimmed by 2 bases and J by 0 bases, leaving 8 bases between them. CDR3 size: 13 residues. The CDR3: CSVEQGSSYEQYF. In nucleotides, the CDR3 is TGCAGCGTTGAACAGGGCAGCTCCTACGAGCAGTACTTC.

This chain links TRBV11-2 with TRBJ2-1; D might be TRBD2 (6 bases). The CDR3 loop spans 15 amino acids. Trimming pared 1 base from V and 5 bases from J, leaving 12 bases between. Germline assignment: CDR1 SGHAT and CDR2 FQNNGV. CDR3 nucleotide sequence: TGTGCCAGCAGCTTAGCGGGAGTGAGCCACAATGAGCAGTTCTTC. Its protein is CASSLAGVSHNEQFF.

This clone was seen a few times. J is TRBJ1-5 and V is TRBV7-2; D is undetermined. Germline CDR1 is SGHTA and CDR2 is FQGNSA. The CDR3 contains 15 residues. V was trimmed by 4 bases and J by 3 bases, leaving 13 bases between them. The CDR3 region is CASSSRTEVNQPQHF. The CDR3 DNA is TGTGCCAGCAGCTCCCGGACCGAAGTCAATCAGCCCCAGCATTTT.

This chain uses TRBV30 with TRBJ2-5, with TRBD1 as a possible D gene (5 bases). There are 14 residues in the CDR3. CDR1 GTSNPN and CDR2 SVGIG come from the germline V gene (reference sequence). With 3 bases removed from V and 2 bases from J, the gap between germline ends came to 13 bases. DNA for the CDR3: TGTGCCTGGAGCGCAGGGTTCCTGCAAGAGACCCAGTACTTC. It specifies CAWSAGFLQETQYF.

This clone came up a few times. The CDR3 sequence: CAISVNTGELFF. In nucleotides, the CDR3 is TGTGCCATCAGTGTCAACACCGGGGAGCTGTTTTTT. This chain joins TRBV10-3 and TRBJ2-2; D remains unclear. Germline V CDR1 and CDR2: ENHRY, SYGVKD. Between the trimmed V and J ends, which lost 4 bases and 2 bases, there was a span of 2 bases. This CDR3 contains 12 residues.